This TCR beta chain was observed in a study of cytomegalovirus exposure and HLA in healthy donors. The wider study: Unique TCRs numbering some 80 million, obtained from HLA-typed donors, made up an early data release.

A multiplex PCR was run with 60 Vbeta primers and 13 Jbeta primers. Authors' data handling: Roughly 76 million unique TCR beta chains, roughly 11 million of them shared, were counted by a later analysis. The method was immunoSEQ multiplex PCR; TCRdb's version includes in-frame clones alone and lacks a portion of them. V and J calls plus clone size are reproduced from that table; the DNA served to infer D and trimming. The repertoire table contains 130,000 to 150,000 clones. These donors counted as nominally healthy when sampled, but unrecorded immune exposures were likely. Sequenced material: PBMCs. This sequence originates from a man aged 35 to 55 in good health and CMV-seronegative.

The CDR3 DNA reads TGCGCCAGCAGCCAAGATCCGCGCAACTATGGCTACACCTTC. It codes for CASSQDPRNYGYTF. The chain is built from TRBV4-3 and TRBJ1-2; D gene uncertain. From germline, CDR1 is LGHNA and CDR2 YSLEER. V gave up 0 bases and J gave up 2 bases, with 7 bases separating them. This CDR3 is 14 amino acids long.